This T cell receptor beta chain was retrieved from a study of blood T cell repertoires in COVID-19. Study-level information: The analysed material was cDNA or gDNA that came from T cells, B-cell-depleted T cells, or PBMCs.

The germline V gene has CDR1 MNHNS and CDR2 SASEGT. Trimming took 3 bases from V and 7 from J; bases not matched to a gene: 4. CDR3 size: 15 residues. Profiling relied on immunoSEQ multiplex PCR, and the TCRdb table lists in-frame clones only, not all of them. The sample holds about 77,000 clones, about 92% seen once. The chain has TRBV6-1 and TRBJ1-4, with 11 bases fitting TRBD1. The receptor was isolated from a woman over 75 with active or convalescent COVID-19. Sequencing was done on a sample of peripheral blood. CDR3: CASSEAGQGVEKLFF. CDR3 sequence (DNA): TGTGCCAGCAGTGAGGCGGGACAGGGGGTTGAAAAACTGTTTTTT.